Listed below are T cell receptor beta chains from one sample, sequenced in a study of blood T cell repertoires in COVID-19. TCRdb's table, derived via immunoSEQ multiplex PCR, lists solely in-frame clones and lacks some. The data hold 200,000 to 250,000 clones, with around four fifths observed a single time. The sample was peripheral blood. These receptors all stem from a woman between 70 and 85 years old with COVID-19, enrolled during active disease. Both conserved end residues are part of each CDR3. The order of the fields is J gene, V gene, D gene, clone size, CDR3 DNA, CDR3 protein. D genes are given only for firm matches. Some rows mark clone size as missing; the rest say once, few, many or name a class of expanded clone.

j_call: TRBJ1-6; v_call: TRBV7-2; d_call: TRBD1; clone_size: .; cdr3_nt: TGTGCCAGCAGCTTCGCCGGGACAGGGGGCTATTCACCCCTCCACTTT; cdr3_aa: CASSFAGTGGYSPLHF
j_call: TRBJ1-5; v_call: TRBV28; d_call: .; clone_size: .; cdr3_nt: TGTGCCAGCAGTTTGCCAGGGTACGGTCAGCCCCAGCATTTT; cdr3_aa: CASSLPGYGQPQHF
j_call: TRBJ1-4; v_call: TRBV3-1/TRBV3-2; d_call: .; clone_size: .; cdr3_nt: TGTGCCAGCAGCCCCACAGGGACGGTCGGTGAAAAACTGTTTTTT; cdr3_aa: CASSPTGTVGEKLFF
j_call: TRBJ2-7; v_call: TRBV29-1; d_call: .; clone_size: .; cdr3_nt: TGCAGCGTTGTGGTCGGACTTCAGATTTACGAGCAGTACTTC; cdr3_aa: CSVVVGLQIYEQYF
j_call: TRBJ1-6; v_call: TRBV6-5; d_call: .; clone_size: once; cdr3_nt: TGTGCCAGCAGGCCACAGGGACCTTCACCCCTCCACTTT; cdr3_aa: CASRPQGPSPLHF
j_call: TRBJ2-1; v_call: TRBV10-2; d_call: .; clone_size: few; cdr3_nt: TGCGCCAGCAGTGGGCACAATGAGCAGTTCTTC; cdr3_aa: CASSGHNEQFF
j_call: TRBJ2-1; v_call: TRBV5-1; d_call: TRBD2; clone_size: .; cdr3_nt: TGCGCCAGCAGAACTAGCGGGAGGGCCACGCACAATGAGCAGTTCTTC; cdr3_aa: CASRTSGRATHNEQFF
j_call: TRBJ2-5; v_call: TRBV24-1; d_call: .; clone_size: .; cdr3_nt: TGTGCCACCAGTGAGGCCAGATCTTCGGAGACCCAGTACTTC; cdr3_aa: CATSEARSSETQYF
j_call: TRBJ2-7; v_call: TRBV3-1/TRBV3-2; d_call: TRBD1; clone_size: .; cdr3_nt: TGTGCCAGCAGCCAAGGATACGGGACAGCCTCCTACGAGCAGTACTTC; cdr3_aa: CASSQGYGTASYEQYF
j_call: TRBJ2-7; v_call: TRBV28; d_call: TRBD2; clone_size: .; cdr3_nt: TGTGCCAGCAGCCCCGGGACTAGCAGGACCTACGAGCAGTACTTC; cdr3_aa: CASSPGTSRTYEQYF
j_call: TRBJ1-2; v_call: TRBV3-1/TRBV3-2; d_call: .; clone_size: .; cdr3_nt: TGTGCCAGCAGCCCCTGGGGGGAAAAGGTGAGGCATGGCTACACCTTC; cdr3_aa: CASSPWGEKVRHGYTF
j_call: TRBJ2-1; v_call: TRBV28; d_call: TRBD2; clone_size: .; cdr3_nt: TGTGCCAGCAGTCACCCAACTAGCGGGAGGGCCCTGTTCTTC; cdr3_aa: CASSHPTSGRALFF
j_call: TRBJ1-2; v_call: TRBV28; d_call: .; clone_size: .; cdr3_nt: TGTGCCAGCAGTTTTAGGGCTCGGGGAGATGGCTACACCTTC; cdr3_aa: CASSFRARGDGYTF
j_call: TRBJ2-1; v_call: TRBV18; d_call: TRBD2; clone_size: .; cdr3_nt: TGTGCCAGCTCACCTAAGCGGGAGAAAGGAAATGAGCAGTTCTTC; cdr3_aa: CASSPKREKGNEQFF
j_call: TRBJ1-1; v_call: TRBV10-2; d_call: TRBD1; clone_size: .; cdr3_nt: TGCGCCAGCAGTAAACAGGGGGCGGGCATGAACACTGAAGCTTTCTTT; cdr3_aa: CASSKQGAGMNTEAFF
j_call: TRBJ2-1; v_call: TRBV3-1/TRBV3-2; d_call: .; clone_size: .; cdr3_nt: TGTGCCAGCAATTCCCAACACAACAATGAGCAGTTCTTC; cdr3_aa: CASNSQHNNEQFF
j_call: TRBJ1-2; v_call: TRBV6-5; d_call: .; clone_size: .; cdr3_nt: TGTGCCAGCAGTTACTCGATACAGGCCTCTAACTATGGCTACACCTTC; cdr3_aa: CASSYSIQASNYGYTF
j_call: TRBJ2-3; v_call: TRBV14; d_call: .; clone_size: .; cdr3_nt: TGTGCCAGCAGCCCGTCTCGTAGCACAGATACGCAGTATTTT; cdr3_aa: CASSPSRSTDTQYF
j_call: TRBJ2-7; v_call: TRBV24-1; d_call: .; clone_size: .; cdr3_nt: TGTGCCACCAGTGAACACTCGACAGTCGGGGGGCAGTACTTC; cdr3_aa: CATSEHSTVGGQYF
j_call: TRBJ2-7; v_call: TRBV7-8; d_call: TRBD2; clone_size: few; cdr3_nt: TGTGCCAGCAGCAGGAGCGGGAACTCCTACGAGCAGTACTTC; cdr3_aa: CASSRSGNSYEQYF
j_call: TRBJ1-2; v_call: TRBV6-5; d_call: .; clone_size: .; cdr3_nt: TGTGCCACCCGAGATCTAGGGGATGGCTACACCTTC; cdr3_aa: CATRDLGDGYTF
j_call: TRBJ2-7; v_call: TRBV5-6; d_call: .; clone_size: .; cdr3_nt: TGTGCCAGCAGCTTGACACGCGAGCAGTACTTC; cdr3_aa: CASSLTREQYF
j_call: TRBJ2-7; v_call: TRBV28; d_call: TRBD2; clone_size: .; cdr3_nt: TGTATCTGGCGGGAGTGGGTGCAGTACTTC; cdr3_aa: CIWREWVQYF
j_call: TRBJ1-1; v_call: TRBV20-1; d_call: .; clone_size: .; cdr3_nt: TGCAGTGCTAGAAACAGGAAGGAAGCTTTCTTT; cdr3_aa: CSARNRKEAFF
j_call: TRBJ1-2; v_call: TRBV6-5; d_call: TRBD1; clone_size: few; cdr3_nt: TGTGCCAGCAGGAAAACCGGGACAGGGGGCCTTGGCTACACCTTC; cdr3_aa: CASRKTGTGGLGYTF
j_call: TRBJ1-3; v_call: TRBV28; d_call: TRBD1; clone_size: few; cdr3_nt: TGTGCCAGCAGTCTACCGGGGACAGTCTCTGGAAACACCATATATTTT; cdr3_aa: CASSLPGTVSGNTIYF
j_call: TRBJ2-3; v_call: TRBV11-2; d_call: TRBD2; clone_size: .; cdr3_nt: TGTGCCAGCAGCTTACCCCCCTCTGGTAGCGGGAGTTCGGCAGATACGCAGTATTTT; cdr3_aa: CASSLPPSGSGSSADTQYF
j_call: TRBJ1-5; v_call: TRBV2; d_call: TRBD1; clone_size: .; cdr3_nt: TGTGCCAGCAGTGGGGACAGGGCGCGTCAGCCCCAGCATTTT; cdr3_aa: CASSGDRARQPQHF
j_call: TRBJ2-7; v_call: TRBV2; d_call: .; clone_size: .; cdr3_nt: TGTGCCAGCAGTGTACGACGGGAGATCGCCGAGCAGTACTTC; cdr3_aa: CASSVRREIAEQYF
j_call: TRBJ1-1; v_call: TRBV6-5; d_call: .; clone_size: few; cdr3_nt: TGTGCCAGTTCCCGGGAGGGAGGGCTCACTGAAGCTTTCTTT; cdr3_aa: CASSREGGLTEAFF
j_call: TRBJ1-2; v_call: TRBV30; d_call: .; clone_size: .; cdr3_nt: TGTGCCTGGAGGGGGGGGATTGGCTATGGCTACACCTTC; cdr3_aa: CAWRGGIGYGYTF
j_call: TRBJ2-2; v_call: TRBV15; d_call: TRBD2; clone_size: .; cdr3_nt: TGTGCCACCAGCAGGACGACTAGCGGGAGGGCGAACACCGGGGAGCTGTTTTTT; cdr3_aa: CATSRTTSGRANTGELFF
j_call: TRBJ2-1; v_call: TRBV11-2; d_call: .; clone_size: .; cdr3_nt: TGTGCCAGCAGCACAAGGCAGCCGGAGAACTACAATGAGCAGTTCTTC; cdr3_aa: CASSTRQPENYNEQFF
j_call: TRBJ2-7; v_call: TRBV7-9; d_call: TRBD1; clone_size: once; cdr3_nt: TGTGCCAGCAGCGGAGACAGGGGGCCCTTCTACGAGCAGTACTTC; cdr3_aa: CASSGDRGPFYEQYF
j_call: TRBJ1-3; v_call: TRBV11-3; d_call: TRBD1; clone_size: .; cdr3_nt: TGTGCCAGCAGCTCTGGGACAGGCTCTGGAAACACCATATATTTT; cdr3_aa: CASSSGTGSGNTIYF
j_call: TRBJ2-5; v_call: TRBV30; d_call: .; clone_size: .; cdr3_nt: TGTGCCTGGAGCGCAGGGTTACAAGAGACCCAGTACTTC; cdr3_aa: CAWSAGLQETQYF
j_call: TRBJ2-3; v_call: TRBV7-6; d_call: .; clone_size: .; cdr3_nt: TGTGCCAGCAGCCCAGAGCGGACCACAGATACGCAGTATTTT; cdr3_aa: CASSPERTTDTQYF
j_call: TRBJ1-1; v_call: TRBV20-1; d_call: .; clone_size: .; cdr3_nt: TGCAGCCTCGGGATTGAAACTGAAGCTTTCTTT; cdr3_aa: CSLGIETEAFF
j_call: TRBJ1-2; v_call: TRBV28; d_call: .; clone_size: .; cdr3_nt: TGTGCCAGCAGTTTACCTTTGGGAGTATTCTATGGCTACACCTTC; cdr3_aa: CASSLPLGVFYGYTF